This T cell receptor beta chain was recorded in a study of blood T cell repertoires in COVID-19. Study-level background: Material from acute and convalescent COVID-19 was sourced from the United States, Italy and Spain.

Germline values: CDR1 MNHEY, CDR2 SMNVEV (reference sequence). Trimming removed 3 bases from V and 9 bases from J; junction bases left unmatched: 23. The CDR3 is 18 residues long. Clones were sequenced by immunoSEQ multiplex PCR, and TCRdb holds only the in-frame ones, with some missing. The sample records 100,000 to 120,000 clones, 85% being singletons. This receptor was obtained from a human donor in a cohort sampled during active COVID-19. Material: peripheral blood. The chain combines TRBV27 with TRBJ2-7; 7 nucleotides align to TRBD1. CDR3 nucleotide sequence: TGTGCCAGCAGTTTTGGGCCCACCCCCGACGGACAGGCAGCTGGGCAGTACTTC. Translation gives CASSFGPTPDGQAAGQYF.